The T cell receptor beta chain under discussion was sequenced for a study of tumor-infiltrating lymphocytes in primary liver carcinoma. Overall study results and limits: Against blood, tumors held a significantly higher top-250-clone fraction (p = 0.039).

Constant-region priming of about 0.5 ug total RNA yielded TCR beta cDNA. Three nested multiplex PCR rounds of slightly modified ARM-PCR generated TCR beta libraries. TCRdb reprocessed the multiplex PCR reads via MiXCR and lists one record per CDR3 protein. Here the sample spans approximately 40,000 distinct CDR3 sequences, roughly 74% being singletons. Co-extraction of both nucleic acids (RNA and DNA) used roughly 19-33 mg of unsorted bulk tissue. There were only treatment-naive patients, all with chronic HBV infection. In regard to this clonotype: Its antigen is not identified. The conserved phenylalanine or tryptophan is not found at the CDR3 terminus, so this likely reflects a read error.

This clonotype was obtained from a man aged 35 to 55 with primary liver carcinoma and hepatitis B virus infection. The sample taken for sequencing was liver tumor tissue from sampling region 4. Specified subset: tumor region T4, right-lateral pole.

The CDR3 DNA reads as TGCAGCATTTTAATCCTCTCCAGTGAGCAGTTCTCC. Translating it yields CSILILSSEQFS. The genes are TRBV29-1 and TRBJ2-1; D is unclear. The CDR3 has 12 amino acids. The germline gives CDR1 SQVTM, CDR2 ANQGSEA. Trimming removed 8 bases at V and 9 bases at J, with 17 bases between.